This TCR beta chain was observed in a study of kidney transplant recipient with SARS-CoV-2 infection. From the reads, TCRdb called clonotypes with MiXCR, one entry per CDR3 protein. The table shows under 300,000 distinct CDR3 sequences, with around 30% occurring only once. On this clonotype itself: With a much larger clone just one base away, this may be a read error.

The CDR3 contains 13 residues. The V gene's germline CDR1 is SGHTA and CDR2 FQGTGA. The chain is built from TRBV7-3 and TRBJ2-5; 7 bases map to TRBD2. This TCR came from a male patient younger than 45 who had COVID-19 and was a kidney transplant recipient. Some T cells may trace back to the graft donor. The sequencing used a blood sample, collected at baseline and on day 111 from a kidney transplant recipient. CDR3 nucleotide sequence: TGTGCCAGCAGGACCCTAAGCGGGGAGACCCGGTACTTC. Encoded protein: CASRTLSGETRYF. The variable domain in full, completed from reference TRBV7-3 and TRBJ2-5, reads GAGVSQTPSNKVTEKGKYVELRCDPISGHTALYWYRQSLGQGPEFLIYFQGTGAADDSGLPNDRFFAVRPEGSVSTLKIQRTERGDSAVYLCASRTLSGETRYFGPGTRLLVL.